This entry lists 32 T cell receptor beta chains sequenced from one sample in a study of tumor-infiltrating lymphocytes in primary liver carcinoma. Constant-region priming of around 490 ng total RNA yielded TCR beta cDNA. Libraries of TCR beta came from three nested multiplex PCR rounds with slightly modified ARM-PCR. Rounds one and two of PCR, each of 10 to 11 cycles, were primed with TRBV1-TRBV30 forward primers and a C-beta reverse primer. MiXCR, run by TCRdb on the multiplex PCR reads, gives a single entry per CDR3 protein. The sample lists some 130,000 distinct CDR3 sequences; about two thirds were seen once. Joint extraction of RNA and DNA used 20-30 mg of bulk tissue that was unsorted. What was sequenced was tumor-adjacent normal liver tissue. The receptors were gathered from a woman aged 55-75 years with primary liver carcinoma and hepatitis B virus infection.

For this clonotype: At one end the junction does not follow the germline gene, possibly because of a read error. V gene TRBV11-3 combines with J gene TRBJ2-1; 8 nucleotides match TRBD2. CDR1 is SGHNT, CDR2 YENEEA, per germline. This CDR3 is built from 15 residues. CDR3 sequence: CASSLLAVGINEQFF. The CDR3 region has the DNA TGTGCAAGCAGCTTACTAGCGGTAGGTATCAATGAACAGTTCTTC.

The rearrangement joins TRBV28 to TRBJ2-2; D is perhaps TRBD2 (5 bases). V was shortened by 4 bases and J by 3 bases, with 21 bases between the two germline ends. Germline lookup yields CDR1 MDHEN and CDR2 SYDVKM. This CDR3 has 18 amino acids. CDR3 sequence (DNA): TGTGCCAGCAGTTCCCGGACTGGCGAAACTGAGGACACCGGGGAGCTGTTTTTT. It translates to CASSSRTGETEDTGELFF. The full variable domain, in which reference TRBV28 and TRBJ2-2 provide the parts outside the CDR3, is DVKVTQSSRYLVKRTGEKVFLECVQDMDHENMFWYRQDPGLGLRLIYFSYDVKMKEKGDIPEGYSVSREKKERFSLILESASTNQTSMYLCASSSRTGETEDTGELFFGEGSRLTVL.

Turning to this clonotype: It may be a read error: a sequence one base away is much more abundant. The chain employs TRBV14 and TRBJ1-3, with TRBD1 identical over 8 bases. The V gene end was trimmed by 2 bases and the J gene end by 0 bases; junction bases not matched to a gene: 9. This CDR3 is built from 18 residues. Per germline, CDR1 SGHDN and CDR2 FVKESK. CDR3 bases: TGTGCCAGCAGCCAACAGACAGGGGCTCCTCACTCTGGAAACACCATATATTTT. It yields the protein CASSQQTGAPHSGNTIYF.

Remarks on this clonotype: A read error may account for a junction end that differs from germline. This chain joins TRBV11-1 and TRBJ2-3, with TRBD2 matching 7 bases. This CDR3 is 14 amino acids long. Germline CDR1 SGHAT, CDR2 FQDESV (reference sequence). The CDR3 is CVNGLRQRAGESHF. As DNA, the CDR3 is TGTGTCAACGGCTTAAGGCAACGTGCGGGAGAGTCTCACTTT.

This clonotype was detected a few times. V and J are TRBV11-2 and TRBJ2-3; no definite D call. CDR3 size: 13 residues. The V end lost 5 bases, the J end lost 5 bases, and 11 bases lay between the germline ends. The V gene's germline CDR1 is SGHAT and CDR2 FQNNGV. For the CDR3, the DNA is TGTGCCAGCAGCCTACAGTGGGGAGATACGCAGTATTTT. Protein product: CASSLQWGDTQYF.

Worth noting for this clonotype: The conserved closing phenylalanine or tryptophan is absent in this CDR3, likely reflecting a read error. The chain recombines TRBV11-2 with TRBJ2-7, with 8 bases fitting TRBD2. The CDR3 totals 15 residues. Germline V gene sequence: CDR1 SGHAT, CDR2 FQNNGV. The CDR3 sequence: CARSLDRGLVPEQYL. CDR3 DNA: TGTGCTAGGAGCTTAGATAGGGGACTAGTTCCCGAGCAGTACCTC.

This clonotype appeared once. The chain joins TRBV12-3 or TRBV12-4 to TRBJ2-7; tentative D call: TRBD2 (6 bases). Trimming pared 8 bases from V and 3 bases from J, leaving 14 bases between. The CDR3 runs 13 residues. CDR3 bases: TGTGCCAGCGGAAGCACTAGCATCTACGAGCAGTACTTC. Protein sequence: CASGSTSIYEQYF.

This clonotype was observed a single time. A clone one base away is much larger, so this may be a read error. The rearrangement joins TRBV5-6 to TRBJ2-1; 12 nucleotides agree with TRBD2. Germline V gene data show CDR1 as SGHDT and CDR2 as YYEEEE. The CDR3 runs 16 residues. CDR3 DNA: TGTGCCGGCAGCTCCCTCGGTACTAGCGGGAGGAATGAGCAGTTCTTC. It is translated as CAGSSLGTSGRNEQFF.

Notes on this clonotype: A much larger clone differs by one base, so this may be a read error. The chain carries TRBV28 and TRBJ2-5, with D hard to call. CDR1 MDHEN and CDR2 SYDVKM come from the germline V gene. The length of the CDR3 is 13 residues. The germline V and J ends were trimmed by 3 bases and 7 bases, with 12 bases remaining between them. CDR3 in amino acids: CASSFVGEATQYF. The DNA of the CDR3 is TGTGCCAGCAGTTTTGTGGGTGAGGCGACCCAGTACTTC.

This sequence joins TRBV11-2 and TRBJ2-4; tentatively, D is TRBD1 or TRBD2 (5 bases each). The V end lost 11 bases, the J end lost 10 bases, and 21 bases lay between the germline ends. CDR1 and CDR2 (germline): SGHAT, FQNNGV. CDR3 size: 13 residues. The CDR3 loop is CASRLGAIGIQYF. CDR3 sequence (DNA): TGTGCCTCCAGGCTCGGGGCGATCGGGATTCAGTACTTC.

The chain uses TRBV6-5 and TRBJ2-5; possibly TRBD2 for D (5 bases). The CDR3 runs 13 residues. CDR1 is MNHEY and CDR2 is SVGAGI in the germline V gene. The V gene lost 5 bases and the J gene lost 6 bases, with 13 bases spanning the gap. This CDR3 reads CASSALDGKTQYF. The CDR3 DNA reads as TGTGCCAGCAGTGCTTTAGACGGGAAGACCCAGTACTTC.

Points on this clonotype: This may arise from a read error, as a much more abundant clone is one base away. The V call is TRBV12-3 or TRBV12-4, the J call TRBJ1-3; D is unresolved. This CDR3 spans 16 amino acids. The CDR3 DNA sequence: TGTGCCGGCAGTTTCGGGCGTCACCCCTCTGGAAACACCATATATTTT. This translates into CAGSFGRHPSGNTIYF.

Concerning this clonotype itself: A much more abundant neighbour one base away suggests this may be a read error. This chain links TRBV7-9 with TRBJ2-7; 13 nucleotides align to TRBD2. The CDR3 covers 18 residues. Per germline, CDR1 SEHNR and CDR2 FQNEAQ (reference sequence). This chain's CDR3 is CTSSPNRALAGGSSEQYF. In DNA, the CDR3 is TGTACCAGCAGCCCCAACCGAGCACTAGCGGGAGGGTCTAGCGAGCAGTACTTC.

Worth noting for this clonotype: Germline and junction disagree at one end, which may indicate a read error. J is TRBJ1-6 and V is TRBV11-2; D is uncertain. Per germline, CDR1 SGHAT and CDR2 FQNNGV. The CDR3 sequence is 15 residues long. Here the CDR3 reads CASSFETVGNSPPHF. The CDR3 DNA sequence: TGTGCCAGCAGCTTTGAAACAGTAGGCAATTCACCCCCCCACTTT.

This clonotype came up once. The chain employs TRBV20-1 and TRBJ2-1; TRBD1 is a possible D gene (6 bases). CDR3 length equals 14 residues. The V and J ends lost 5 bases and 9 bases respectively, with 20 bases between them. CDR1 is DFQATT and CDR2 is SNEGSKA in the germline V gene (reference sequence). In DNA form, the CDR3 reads TGCAGTGCTGCTACCGGGGCAGGGGTCATTGAGCAGTTCTTC. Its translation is CSAATGAGVIEQFF.

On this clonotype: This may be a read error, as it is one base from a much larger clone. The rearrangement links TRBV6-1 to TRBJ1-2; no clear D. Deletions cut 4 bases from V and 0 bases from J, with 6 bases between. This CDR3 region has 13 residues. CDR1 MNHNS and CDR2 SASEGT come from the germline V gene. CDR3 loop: CASSGGTNYGYTF. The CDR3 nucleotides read TGTGCCAGCAGTGGGGGAACTAACTATGGCTACACCTTC.

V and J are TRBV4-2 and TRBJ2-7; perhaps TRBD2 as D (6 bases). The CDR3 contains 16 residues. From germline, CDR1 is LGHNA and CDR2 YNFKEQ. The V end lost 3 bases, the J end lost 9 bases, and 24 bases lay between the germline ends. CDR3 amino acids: CASSQSQREATYLQYF. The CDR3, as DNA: TGTGCCAGCAGCCAGTCCCAGAGGGAGGCTACCTACCTGCAGTACTTC.

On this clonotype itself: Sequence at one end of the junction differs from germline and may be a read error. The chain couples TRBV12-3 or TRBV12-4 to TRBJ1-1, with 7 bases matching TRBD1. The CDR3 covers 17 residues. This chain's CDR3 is CANSLARDSGINTEVFF. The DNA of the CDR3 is TGTGCCAACAGTTTAGCCCGGGACAGTGGGATAAATACTGAAGTTTTCTTT.

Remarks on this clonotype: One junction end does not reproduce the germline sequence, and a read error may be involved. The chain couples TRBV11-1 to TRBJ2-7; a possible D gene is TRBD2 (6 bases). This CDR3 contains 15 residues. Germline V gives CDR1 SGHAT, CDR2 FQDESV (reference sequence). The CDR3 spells CSSSPRTAGLREQYF. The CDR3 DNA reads TGTTCCAGCAGCCCTCGAACGGCAGGACTACGCGAGCAGTACTTC.

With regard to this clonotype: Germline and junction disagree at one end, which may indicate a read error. The CDR3 DNA sequence: TGTGCCAGCAGCTTAGATAGTACTGGGGAGCCGTTCTTT. The encoded protein is CASSLDSTGEPFF. The chain couples TRBV11-2 to TRBJ2-2; tentative D call: TRBD2 (5 bases). Germline V lookup: CDR1 SGHAT, CDR2 FQNNGV. The CDR3 length is 13 residues.

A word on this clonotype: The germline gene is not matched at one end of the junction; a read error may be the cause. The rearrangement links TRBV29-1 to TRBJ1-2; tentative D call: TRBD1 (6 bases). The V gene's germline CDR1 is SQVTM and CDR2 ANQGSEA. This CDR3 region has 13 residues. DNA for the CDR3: TGTAGCGTCCTCGGGGGGGGCACCTATTGCTACACCTTC. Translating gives CSVLGGGTYCYTF.

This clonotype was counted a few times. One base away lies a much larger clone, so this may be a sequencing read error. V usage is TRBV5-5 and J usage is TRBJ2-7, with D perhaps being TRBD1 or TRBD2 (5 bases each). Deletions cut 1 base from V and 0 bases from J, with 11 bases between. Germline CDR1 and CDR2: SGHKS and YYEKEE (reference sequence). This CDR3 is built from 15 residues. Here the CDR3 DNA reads TGTGCCAGCAGCTTGTCCCGAGGGACCTCCTACGAGCAGTACTTC. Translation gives CASSLSRGTSYEQYF.

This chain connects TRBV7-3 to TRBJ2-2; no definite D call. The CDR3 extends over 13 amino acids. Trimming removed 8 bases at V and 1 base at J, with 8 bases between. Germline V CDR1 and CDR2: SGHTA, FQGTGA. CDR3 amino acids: CASGHGNTGELFF. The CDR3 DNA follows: TGTGCCAGCGGGCATGGGAACACCGGGGAGCTGTTTTTT. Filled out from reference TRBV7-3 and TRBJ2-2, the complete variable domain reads GAGVSQTPSNKVTEKGKYVELRCDPISGHTALYWYRQSLGQGPEFLIYFQGTGAADDSGLPNDRFFAVRPEGSVSTLKIQRTERGDSAVYLCASGHGNTGELFFGEGSRLTVL.

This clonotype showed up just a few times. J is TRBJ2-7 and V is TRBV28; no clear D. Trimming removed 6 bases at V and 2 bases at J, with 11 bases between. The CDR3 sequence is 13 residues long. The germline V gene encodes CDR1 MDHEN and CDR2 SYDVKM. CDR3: CASSSTPTYEQYF. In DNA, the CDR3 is TGTGCCAGCAGCTCTACCCCCACCTACGAGCAGTACTTC.

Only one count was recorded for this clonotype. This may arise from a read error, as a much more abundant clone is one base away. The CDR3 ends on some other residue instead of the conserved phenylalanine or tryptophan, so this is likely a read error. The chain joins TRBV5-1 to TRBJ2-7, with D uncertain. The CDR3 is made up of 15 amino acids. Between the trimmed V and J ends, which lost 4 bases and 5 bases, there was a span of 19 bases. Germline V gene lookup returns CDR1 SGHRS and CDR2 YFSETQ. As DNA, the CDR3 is TGCGCCAGCAGCGCCGGACCCACTCAGACCCACGAGCAGTACTAC. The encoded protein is CASSAGPTQTHEQYY.

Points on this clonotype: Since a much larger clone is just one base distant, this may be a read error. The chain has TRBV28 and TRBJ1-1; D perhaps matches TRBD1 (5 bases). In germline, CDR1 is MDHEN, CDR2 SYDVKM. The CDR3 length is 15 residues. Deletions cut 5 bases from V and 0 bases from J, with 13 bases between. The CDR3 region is CASSIMVRVNTEAFF. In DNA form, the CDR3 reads TGTGCCAGCAGTATAATGGTCAGGGTGAACACTGAAGCTTTCTTT.

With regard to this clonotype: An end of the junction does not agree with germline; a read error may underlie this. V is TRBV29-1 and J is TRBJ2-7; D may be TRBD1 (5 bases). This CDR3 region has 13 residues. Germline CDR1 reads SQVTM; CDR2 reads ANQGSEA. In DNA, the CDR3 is TGCAGCGTAGTCCAGGGTATGATGGACGAGCAATACTTC. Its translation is CSVVQGMMDEQYF.

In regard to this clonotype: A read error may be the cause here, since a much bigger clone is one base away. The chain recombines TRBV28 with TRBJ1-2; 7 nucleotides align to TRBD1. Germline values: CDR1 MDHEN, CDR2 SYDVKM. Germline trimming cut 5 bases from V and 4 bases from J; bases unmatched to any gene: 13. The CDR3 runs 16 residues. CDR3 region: CASSGGTANPFYGYTF. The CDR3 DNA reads TGTGCCAGCAGTGGCGGGACAGCCAATCCTTTCTATGGCTACACCTTC.

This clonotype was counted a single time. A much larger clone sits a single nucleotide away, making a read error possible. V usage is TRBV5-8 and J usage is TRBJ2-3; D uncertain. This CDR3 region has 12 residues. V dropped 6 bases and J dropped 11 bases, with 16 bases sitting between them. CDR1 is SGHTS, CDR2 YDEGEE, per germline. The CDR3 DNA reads TGTGCCAGCACCGAGGTGCGGTATAGGCAGTATTTT. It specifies CASTEVRYRQYF.

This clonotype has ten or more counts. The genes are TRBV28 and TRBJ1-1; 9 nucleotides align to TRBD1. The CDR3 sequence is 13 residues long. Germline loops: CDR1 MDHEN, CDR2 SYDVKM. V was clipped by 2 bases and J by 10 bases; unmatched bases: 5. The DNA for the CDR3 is TGTGCCAGCAGTTTAGTTGTGGGACAGGGAGCTTTCTTT. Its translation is CASSLVVGQGAFF.

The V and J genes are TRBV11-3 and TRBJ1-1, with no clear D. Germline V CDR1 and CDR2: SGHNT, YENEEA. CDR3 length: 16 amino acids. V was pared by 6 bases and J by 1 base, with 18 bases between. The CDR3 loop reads CASSPPTTQRNTEAFF. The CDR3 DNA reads TGTGCCAGCAGTCCCCCCACGACACAAAGGAACACTGAAGCTTTCTTT.

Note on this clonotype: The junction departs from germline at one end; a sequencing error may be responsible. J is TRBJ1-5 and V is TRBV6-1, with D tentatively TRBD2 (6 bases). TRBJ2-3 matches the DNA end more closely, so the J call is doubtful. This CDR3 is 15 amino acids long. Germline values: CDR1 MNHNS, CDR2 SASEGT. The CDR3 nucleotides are TGTGCCAACAGTGAAGACGGAGGGAGCAATCAGCCCCAGTATTTT. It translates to CANSEDGGSNQPQYF.